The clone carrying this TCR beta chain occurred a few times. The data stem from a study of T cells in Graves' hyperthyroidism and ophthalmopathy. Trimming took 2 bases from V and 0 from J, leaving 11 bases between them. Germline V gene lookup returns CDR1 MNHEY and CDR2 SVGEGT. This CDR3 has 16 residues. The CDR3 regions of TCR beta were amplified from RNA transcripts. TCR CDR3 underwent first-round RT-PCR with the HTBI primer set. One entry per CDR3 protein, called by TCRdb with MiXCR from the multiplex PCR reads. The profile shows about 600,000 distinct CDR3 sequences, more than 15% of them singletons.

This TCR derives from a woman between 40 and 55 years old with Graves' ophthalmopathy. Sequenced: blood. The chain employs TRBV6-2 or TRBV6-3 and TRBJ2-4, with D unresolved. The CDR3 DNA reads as TGTGCCAGCAGTTACGTGGTCCCCGGAGCCAAAAACATTCAGTACTTC. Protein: CASSYVVPGAKNIQYF.